This T cell receptor (beta chain) was sequenced in a study of CD8 T cells in Susac syndrome (dated by TCRdb to about 2019). In terms of the full investigation: Whether CD8+ T cell activation and differentiation in Susac syndrome was antigen driven was tested using repertoire sequencing.

What the authors observed across the whole study: The TCR sequencing and HLA analysis was acknowledged to have included a relatively small number of individuals.

The CDR3 contains 13 residues when both ends are counted. From a lookup of the germline V gene (reference sequence), CDR1 and CDR2 are DFQATT and SNEGSKA. RNA was extracted with the RNeasy kit and roughly 0.45 to 1 ug was reverse transcribed using random hexamers. The immunoSEQ multiplex PCR assay, which covers 54 Vbeta and 13 Jbeta segments, was used to amplify TCR beta CDR3 regions. PCR amplification bias was corrected by using a synthetic template baseline for primer optimization and computational correction. Regarding the original processing steps: Reads were annotated to V, D and J genes according to IMGT and were analyzed with immunoSEQ Analyzer, with only productive sequences retained. Clonality was computed as one minus Shannon entropy normalized by log2 of the number of productive unique sequences. Public and private clones were assessed among the 100 most prevalent clones of each patient and control. Susac-specific clones were defined as absent from healthy and MS cohorts, 800 to 1,200 published viral clones and other ImmuneACCESS disease sequences. TCRdb reprocessing: public reads trimmed at Q25 with fastp, clones called with MiXCR, in-frame beta chains kept. CDR3 protein sequences are deduplicated, and each keeps its most common genes and DNA. The V and J calls, along with clone size, are taken from TCRdb and not from the paper's own processing. The sample yields approximately 180,000 distinct CDR3 sequences; approximately 95% were counted once. About 0.088% of the sample comes from the top ten.

Peripheral blood CD8+ and CD4+ T cells from healthy donors, Susac syndrome patients and multiple sclerosis patients were profiled by high-throughput TCR beta sequencing. Treatment-naive patients with stable or active relapsing-remitting disease fulfilling revised McDonald criteria were used as multiple sclerosis controls. Bulk CD8+ and CD4+ T cells were purified magnetically by negative isolation, whereas CD8+ TEMRA cells were enriched by FACS. Blood was drawn into EDTA tubes, processed within 24 hours, and PBMCs were isolated by density gradient centrifugation. PBMCs intended for TCR sequencing were cryopreserved in liquid nitrogen and were subsequently thawed in a 37 degrees C water bath. The sorted or isolated CD4+, CD8+ and CD8+ TEMRA cells reached a purity of at least 90%. With regard to this clonotype: This receptor's antigen is unknown. Since no conserved phenylalanine or tryptophan closes the CDR3, a read error is the likely cause. Because the CDR3's place on the DNA is in doubt, the DNA is left out and the CDR3 is given as listed by TCRdb.

The sequence was obtained from a human donor with multiple sclerosis. The V gene is TRBV20-1 and the J gene is TRBJ2-5; the table's D call, TRBD1, was not checked against the DNA. Sequences were obtained from CD4+ T cells from PBMCs. The CDR3 protein: CSARDHPANTPSS.